The clone carrying this TCR beta chain was observed many times. The sample belongs to a study of T cells in Graves' hyperthyroidism and ophthalmopathy. TCR beta CDR3 region amplification was performed from RNA transcripts. Initially, a first-round RT-PCR of the TCR CDR3 employed the HTBI primer set. TCRdb analysed the multiplex PCR reads with MiXCR anew, one entry per CDR3 protein. The data show around 350,000 distinct CDR3 sequences, roughly 15% seen once. Germline trimming cut 0 bases from V and 8 bases from J; bases unmatched to any gene: 7. The CDR3 is 15 amino acids. The germline gives CDR1 SGHTS, CDR2 YDEGEE.

The gene calls are TRBV5-8 and TRBJ2-1, with TRBD2 matching over 8 bases. This TCR derives from a woman aged 60-70 years with Graves' ophthalmopathy. The sample taken for sequencing was blood. The CDR3: CASSLVTGGLDEQFF. CDR3 nucleotides: TGTGCCAGCAGCTTGGTTACGGGAGGGTTGGATGAGCAGTTCTTC.